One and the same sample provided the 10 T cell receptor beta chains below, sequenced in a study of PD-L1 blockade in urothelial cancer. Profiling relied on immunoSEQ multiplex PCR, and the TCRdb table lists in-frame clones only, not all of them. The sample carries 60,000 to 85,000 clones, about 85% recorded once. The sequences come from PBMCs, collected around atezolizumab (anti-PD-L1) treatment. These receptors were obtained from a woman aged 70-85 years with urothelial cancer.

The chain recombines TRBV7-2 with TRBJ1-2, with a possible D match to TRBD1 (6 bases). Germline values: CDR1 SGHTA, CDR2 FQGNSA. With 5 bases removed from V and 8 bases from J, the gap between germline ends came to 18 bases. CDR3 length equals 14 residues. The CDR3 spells CASSGRDTRRGYTF. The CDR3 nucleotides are TGTGCCAGCAGCGGCCGGGACACCCGAAGGGGCTACACCTTC.

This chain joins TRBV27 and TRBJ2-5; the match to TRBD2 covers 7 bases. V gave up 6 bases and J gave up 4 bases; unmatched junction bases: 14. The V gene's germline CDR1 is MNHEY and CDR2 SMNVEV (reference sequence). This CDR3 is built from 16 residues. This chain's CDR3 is CASSPVGGENGETQYF. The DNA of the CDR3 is TGTGCCAGCAGCCCGGTGGGGGGGGAGAACGGAGAGACCCAGTACTTC.

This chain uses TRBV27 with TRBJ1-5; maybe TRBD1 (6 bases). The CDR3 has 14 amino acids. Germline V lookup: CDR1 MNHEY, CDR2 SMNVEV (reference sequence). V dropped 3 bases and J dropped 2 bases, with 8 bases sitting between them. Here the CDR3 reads CASSFRQGNQPQHF. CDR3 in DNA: TGTGCCAGCAGTTTTAGACAGGGCAATCAGCCCCAGCATTTT.

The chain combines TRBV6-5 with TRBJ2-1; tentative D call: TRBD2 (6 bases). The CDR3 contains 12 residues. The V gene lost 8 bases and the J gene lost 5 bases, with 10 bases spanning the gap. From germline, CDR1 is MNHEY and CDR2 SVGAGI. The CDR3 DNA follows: TGTGCCAGCGGGGGGTCCCACAATGAGCAGTTCTTC. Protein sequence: CASGGSHNEQFF.

CDR3 nucleotide sequence: TGTGCCAGCAGTGGACTAGCGAACACCGGGGAGCTGTTTTTT. This sequence encodes CASSGLANTGELFF. This chain uses TRBV6-1 with TRBJ2-2; possible D gene TRBD2, 6 bases. Per germline, CDR1 MNHNS and CDR2 SASEGT. V lost 4 bases and J lost 0, with 6 bases in between. The CDR3 totals 14 residues.

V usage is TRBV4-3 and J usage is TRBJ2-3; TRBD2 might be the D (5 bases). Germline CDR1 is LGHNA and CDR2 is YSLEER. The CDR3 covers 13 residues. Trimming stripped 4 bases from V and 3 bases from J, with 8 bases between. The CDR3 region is CASSPRRTDTQYF. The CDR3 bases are TGCGCCAGCAGCCCTAGGAGGACAGATACGCAGTATTTT.

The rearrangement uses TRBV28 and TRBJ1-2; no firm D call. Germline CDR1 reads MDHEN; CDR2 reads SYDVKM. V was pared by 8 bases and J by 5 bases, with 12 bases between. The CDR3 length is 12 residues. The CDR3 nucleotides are TGTGCCAGCCGTTCTACTTTATATGGCTACACCTTC. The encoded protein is CASRSTLYGYTF.

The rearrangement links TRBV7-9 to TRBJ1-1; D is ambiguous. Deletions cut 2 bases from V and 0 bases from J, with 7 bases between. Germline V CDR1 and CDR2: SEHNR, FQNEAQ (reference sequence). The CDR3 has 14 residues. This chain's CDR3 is CASSLLSVNTEAFF. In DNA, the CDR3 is TGTGCCAGCAGCTTACTCTCCGTGAACACTGAAGCTTTCTTT. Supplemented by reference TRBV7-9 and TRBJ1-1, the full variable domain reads DTGVSQNPRHKITKRGQNVTFRCDPISEHNRLYWYRQTLGQGPEFLTYFQNEAQLEKSRLLSDRFSAERPKGSFSTLEIQRTEQGDSAMYLCASSLLSVNTEAFFGQGTRLTVV.

DNA of the CDR3: TGTGCCAGCACGAGTCCAGGGGGCAAGAATGAGCAGTTCTTC. Translated, it gives CASTSPGGKNEQFF. The chain joins TRBV2 to TRBJ2-1; 8 bases agree with TRBD1. J was trimmed by 7 bases and V by 7 bases; bases with no gene match: 9. The CDR3 contains 14 residues. CDR1 is SNHLY and CDR2 is FYNNEI in the germline V gene. Full variable domain (remainder filled in from reference TRBV2 and TRBJ2-1): EPEVTQTPSHQVTQMGQEVILRCVPISNHLYFYWYRQILGQKVEFLVSFYNNEISEKSEIFDDQFSVERPDGSNFTLKIRSTKLEDSAMYFCASTSPGGKNEQFFGPGTRLTVL.

This CDR3 is CASKQGFAYEQYF. CDR3 DNA: TGTGCCAGCAAACAGGGGTTTGCCTACGAGCAGTACTTC. The genes are TRBV28 and TRBJ2-7; 7 bases agree with TRBD1. The CDR3 loop spans 13 amino acids. J gave up 2 bases and V 7 bases, and 5 bases lay outside the gene matches. Germline CDR1 reads MDHEN; CDR2 reads SYDVKM.